Below, one TCR beta chain is given with its context. No antigen is known for it. The entry originates in a study of beta chain features in type 1 diabetes. As every portion of the isolated RNA was reverse transcribed, the sequencing read expressed TCRB transcripts. Profiling relied on immunoSEQ multiplex PCR, and the TCRdb table lists in-frame clones only, not all of them. The sample contains approximately 470,000 clones, 25% to 35% of which appear only once. V dropped 2 bases and J dropped 1 base, with 9 bases sitting between them. The CDR3 extends over 15 amino acids. From germline, CDR1 is SGHTA and CDR2 FQGTGA. General study results and limits: Significant though moderate, a shortening of TCRB CDR3s appeared in all four CD4+ subsets of Type 1 diabetes patients. cDNA-based sequencing might over-represent cells highly expressing TCR.

This chain links TRBV7-3 with TRBJ2-1; D not resolved. This TCR was sampled from a man aged 18 to 29 in good health. Sample: naive CD4+ T cells from blood. CDR3 residues: CASSLELGSYNEQFF. Here the CDR3 DNA reads TGTGCCAGCAGCTTAGAGCTGGGGTCCTACAATGAGCAGTTCTTC.